Detailed here is one T cell receptor (beta chain). Antigen specificity is unknown. The primer mix had 60 Vbeta and 13 Jbeta primers. Assay: immunoSEQ multiplex PCR; the TCRdb copy retains only in-frame clones and omits some. Of fewer than 200,000 clones listed, over 75% are singletons. V was shortened by 2 bases and J by 7 bases, with 6 bases between the two germline ends. Germline values: CDR1 SGHTA, CDR2 FQGNSA. The CDR3 has 12 amino acids. These data belong to a study of cytomegalovirus exposure and HLA in healthy donors. Study-wide results and caveats: CMV serostatus was the sole immune exposure data available. Overall, roughly 170 TCR beta chains were annotated as cytomegalovirus-associated.

The V gene is TRBV7-2, the J gene TRBJ2-1; D remains ambiguous. Sequencing input: PBMCs. This sequence originates from a woman between 50 and 59 years old in good health and CMV-seronegative. The CDR3 coding sequence is TGTGCCAGCAGCTTAATGAGGAATGAGCAGTTCTTC. It codes for CASSLMRNEQFF.